This T cell receptor (beta chain) comes out of a study of Graves' ophthalmopathy and Graves' hyperthyroidism. Trimming pared 7 bases from V and 4 bases from J, leaving 16 bases between. Looked up from germline, CDR1 is SGHTA and CDR2 is FQGNSA. The CDR3 runs 14 residues. Using RNA transcripts, the TCR beta CDR3 regions were amplified. Second-round multiplex PCR came after first-round RT-PCR with HTBI primers. TCRdb passed the multiplex PCR reads through MiXCR, listing each CDR3 protein once. The table has 150,000 to 200,000 distinct CDR3 sequences, about two fifths seen once. The specimen sequenced was peripheral blood. The J gene is TRBJ1-2, the V gene TRBV7-2; D not resolved. This TCR was recovered from a man aged 25-45 years with Graves' ophthalmopathy. In DNA, the CDR3 is TGTGCCAGCATCCACCAGGCGTTTGGCTATGGCTACACCTTC. Encoded protein: CASIHQAFGYGYTF.